A single sample is the source of the 14 T cell receptor beta chains below, sequenced in a study of blood T cell repertoires in COVID-19. Using immunoSEQ multiplex PCR, the repertoire was profiled, and TCRdb retains in-frame clones only, with some absent. In the table there are 250,000 to 300,000 clones, roughly 85% of which are singletons. Sequenced material: peripheral blood. These receptors originate from a man aged 45-65 years with active or convalescent COVID-19.

This clone has more than one count but fewer than ten. The V call is TRBV6-5, the J call TRBJ1-4, with 9 bases matching TRBD1. The germline V gene has CDR1 MNHEY and CDR2 SVGAGI. The CDR3 runs to 16 residues. The V gene end was trimmed by 2 bases and the J gene end by 3 bases; junction bases not matched to a gene: 4. CDR3: CASSYGQGSANEKLFF. In nucleotides, the CDR3 is TGTGCCAGCAGTTACGGACAGGGGTCGGCTAATGAAAAACTGTTTTTT.

The chain carries TRBV30 and TRBJ2-5; tentatively, D is TRBD2 (5 bases). The CDR3 is 14 amino acids. Per the germline V gene, CDR1 is GTSNPN and CDR2 is SVGIG (reference sequence). V shed 4 bases and J shed 5 bases, with 17 bases lying between them. The CDR3 spells CAWTRASPTETQYF. CDR3 bases: TGTGCCTGGACTCGCGCTAGCCCCACGGAGACCCAGTACTTC.

J is TRBJ2-7 and V is TRBV19; 7 bases are shared with TRBD2. CDR1 and CDR2 (germline): LNHDA, SQIVND (reference sequence). The CDR3 covers 15 residues. The junction had 10 bases not matched to a gene; V was cut back by 3 bases and J by 5 bases. The chain's CDR3 is CASSISLASGHEQYF. CDR3 nucleotide sequence: TGTGCCAGTAGTATCTCACTAGCGTCTGGGCACGAGCAGTACTTC.

The rearrangement uses TRBV15 and TRBJ1-1; perhaps TRBD1 as D (6 bases). Trimming left V 3 bases short and J 2 bases short, with 10 bases between. CDR1 is LNHNV and CDR2 is YYDKDF in the germline V gene (reference sequence). The CDR3 sequence is 14 residues long. CDR3 bases: TGTGCCACCAGCAGGACAGGTAGAAACACTGAAGCTTTCTTT. This encodes CATSRTGRNTEAFF.

The V gene is TRBV28, the J gene TRBJ2-1, with 9 nucleotides matching TRBD1. CDR1 MDHEN and CDR2 SYDVKM come from the germline V gene. The CDR3 length is 12 residues. Germline trimming cut 8 bases from V and 9 bases from J; bases unmatched to any gene: 5. The CDR3 DNA follows: TGTGCCAGCGGACAGGGGACCGGTGAGCAGTTCTTC. As protein: CASGQGTGEQFF.

The rearrangement joins TRBV29-1 to TRBJ2-1; 11 nucleotides match TRBD2. The CDR3 spans 15 residues. The trim removed 1 base at V and 5 bases at J, leaving 4 bases unmatched. Germline CDR1 reads SQVTM; CDR2 reads ANQGSEA. DNA for the CDR3: TGCAGCGTTGAAGGCCCTAGCGGGAGGAACAATGAGCAGTTCTTC. Translating it yields CSVEGPSGRNNEQFF.

V gene TRBV7-2 combines with J gene TRBJ2-3; the match to TRBD2 covers 7 bases. CDR3 length: 16 amino acids. V was clipped by 0 bases and J by 1 base; unmatched bases: 4. Germline lookup yields CDR1 SGHTA and CDR2 FQGNSA. The CDR3, as DNA: TGTGCCAGCAGCTTAGCGGGGGAGGGACGCACAGATACGCAGTATTTT. Amino acids: CASSLAGEGRTDTQYF.

This chain joins TRBV5-4 and TRBJ1-6; a weak D match, TRBD1 (5 bases). CDR1 SGHNT and CDR2 YYREEE come from the germline V gene (reference sequence). The CDR3 consists of 14 residues. V was shortened by 0 bases and J by 10 bases, with 11 bases between the two germline ends. CDR3 nucleotides: TGTGCCAGCAGCTTGGGGGGCCGCGGCTCACCCCTCCACTTT. It yields the protein CASSLGGRGSPLHF. Based on the CDR3 plus reference TRBV5-4 and TRBJ1-6, the full variable domain is ETGVTQSPTHLIKTRGQQVTLRCSSQSGHNTVSWYQQALGQGPQFIFQYYREEENGRGNFPPRFSGLQFPNYSSELNVNALELDDSALYLCASSLGGRGSPLHFGNGTRLTVT.

The V and J genes are TRBV10-3 and TRBJ2-7, with D unclear. This CDR3 is 14 amino acids long. Trimming shortened V by 7 bases and J by 2 bases, and 15 bases separated the two germline ends. Per germline, CDR1 ENHRY and CDR2 SYGVKD. CDR3 DNA sequence: TGTGCCATCACCGCAGGCCCCGATACCTACGAGCAGTACTTC. This translates into CAITAGPDTYEQYF.

The chain employs TRBV12-3 or TRBV12-4 and TRBJ2-5, with D possibly being TRBD2 (5 bases). The CDR3 covers 13 residues. Trimming took off 2 bases at V and 5 bases at J, with 9 bases between the two ends. The chain's CDR3 is CASSLSPGETQYF. DNA of the CDR3: TGTGCCAGCAGTTTATCCCCGGGGGAGACCCAGTACTTC.

This clone appeared once. This chain connects TRBV12-5 to TRBJ2-1; 10 bases align to TRBD1. Germline V gene lookup returns CDR1 LGHNT and CDR2 FRNRAP. V shed 7 bases and J 11 bases; nucleotides not matched to a gene: 14. This CDR3 has 15 amino acids. The CDR3 protein is CASAPGTGDWRKQFF. CDR3 in DNA: TGTGCTAGTGCCCCCGGGACAGGGGACTGGCGGAAGCAGTTCTTC. The complete variable domain, with remaining parts taken from reference TRBV12-5 and TRBJ2-1, reads DARVTQTPRHKVTEMGQEVTMRCQPILGHNTVFWYRQTMMQGLELLAYFRNRAPLDDSGMPKDRFSAEMPDATLATLKIQPSEPRDSAVYFCASAPGTGDWRKQFFGPGTRLTVL.

The chain employs TRBV7-9 and TRBJ1-4, with no clear D. Germline CDR1 is SEHNR and CDR2 is FQNEAQ (reference sequence). The V and J ends lost 6 bases and 4 bases respectively, with 12 bases between them. The CDR3 runs 14 residues. CDR3 sequence (DNA): TGTGCCAGCAGGGGCGGGCAGATTAATGAAAAACTGTTTTTT. It specifies CASRGGQINEKLFF. The variable domain in full, with the rest retrieved from reference TRBV7-9 and TRBJ1-4, is DTGVSQNPRHKITKRGQNVTFRCDPISEHNRLYWYRQTLGQGPEFLTYFQNEAQLEKSRLLSDRFSAERPKGSFSTLEIQRTEQGDSAMYLCASRGGQINEKLFFGSGTQLSVL.

This clone was observed a few times. The rearrangement uses TRBV2 and TRBJ1-2; the D gene is possibly TRBD1 (6 bases). The germline V and J ends were trimmed by 6 bases and 0 bases, with 11 bases remaining between them. Germline CDR1 reads SNHLY; CDR2 reads FYNNEI. There are 14 residues in the CDR3. DNA of the CDR3: TGTGCCAGCAGGGACAGTTCCACTAACTATGGCTACACCTTC. Protein product: CASRDSSTNYGYTF.

Notes on this clone: The same CDR3 also results from other DNA sequences found in this sample. V is TRBV5-1 and J is TRBJ2-7, with 11 bases fitting TRBD1. V was clipped by 4 bases and J by 1 base; unmatched bases: 4. The germline V gene encodes CDR1 SGHRS and CDR2 YFSETQ. The CDR3 contains 15 residues. The chain's CDR3 is CASSAGQGASYEQYF. The CDR3 bases are TGCGCCAGCAGCGCCGGACAGGGGGCTTCCTACGAGCAGTACTTC.